This TCR beta chain was recovered during a study of T cells and copy number aberrations in small-cell lung cancer. All donors had upfront surgery, without preoperative chemotherapy or radiotherapy, and never received immunotherapy. Each donor had smoking or heavy second-hand smoke exposure. Study-level points and caveats: Tumors showed lower T-cell density, richness and clonality than adjacent lung, though density did not differ significantly. Sequencing artifacts are a known risk, since all specimens were formalin-fixed paraffin-embedded.

Clones were read by immunoSEQ multiplex PCR, and TCRdb kept only the in-frame ones, dropping some. The sample consists of around 1,500 clones, about 85% of them appearing once. Trimming pared 3 bases from V and 4 bases from J, leaving 12 bases between. Germline V lookup: CDR1 SNHLY, CDR2 FYNNEI. CDR3 length: 14 amino acids. Concerning this clone: Antigen: not known.

The chain uses TRBV2 and TRBJ1-1, with D unresolved. The sample was normal tissue next to the tumor. This TCR came from a man aged 55 to 70 with small cell lung cancer. CDR3 amino acids: CASSEEGRSTEAFF. The CDR3 nucleotides are TGTGCCAGCAGTGAGGAGGGTCGGAGCACTGAAGCTTTCTTT.